This T cell receptor (beta chain) was identified in a study of vaccination and CD4 T cells after COVID-19. V was pared by 0 bases and J by 1 base, with 7 bases between. CDR3 length: 15 amino acids. Germline CDR1 reads MNHEY; CDR2 reads SVGAGI. Indicated treatment: approximately nine-day PBMC culture with coronavirus spike peptide pools or control peptides (ViraFEST assay). T cells were expanded with peptide pools, and expanded clonotypes were identified by TCR sequencing. As regards this clonotype: Its antigen is still unknown.

Sequenced with the Oncomine TCR Beta short-read assay was DNA taken from cultured CD4+ T cells. TCRdb processed the PCR reads anew with MiXCR; each CDR3 protein has one entry. The table has about 19,000 distinct CDR3 sequences, roughly 23% seen once. V usage is TRBV6-5 and J usage is TRBJ2-1, with D possibly being TRBD1 or TRBD2 (5 bases each). The receptor was isolated from a human donor with COVID-19. Sequencing was carried out using cultured CD4+ T cells from blood. The CDR3 DNA reads TGTGCCAGCAGTTACTCGTGGGGGTCCTACAATGAGCAGTTCTTC. Amino acids: CASSYSWGSYNEQFF.